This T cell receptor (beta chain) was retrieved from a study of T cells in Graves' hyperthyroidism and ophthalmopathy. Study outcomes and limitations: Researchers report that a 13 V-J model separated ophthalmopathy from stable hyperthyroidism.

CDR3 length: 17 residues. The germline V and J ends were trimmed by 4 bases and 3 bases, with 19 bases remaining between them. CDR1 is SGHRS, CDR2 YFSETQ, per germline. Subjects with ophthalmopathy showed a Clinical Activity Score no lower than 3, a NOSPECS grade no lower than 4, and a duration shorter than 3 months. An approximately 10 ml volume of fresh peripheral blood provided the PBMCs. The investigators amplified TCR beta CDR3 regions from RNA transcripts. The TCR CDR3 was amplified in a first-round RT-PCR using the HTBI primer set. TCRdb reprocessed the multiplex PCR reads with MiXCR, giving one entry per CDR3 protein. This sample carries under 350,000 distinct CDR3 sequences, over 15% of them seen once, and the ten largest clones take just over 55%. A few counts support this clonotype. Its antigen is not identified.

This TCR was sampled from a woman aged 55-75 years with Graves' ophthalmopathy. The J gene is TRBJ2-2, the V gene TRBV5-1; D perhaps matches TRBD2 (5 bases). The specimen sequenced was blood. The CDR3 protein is CASSRTTTGSDTGELFF. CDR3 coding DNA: TGCGCCAGCAGCCGAACCACGACTGGGAGCGACACCGGGGAGCTGTTTTTT.